This record looks at one TCR beta chain sequence and its context. This sample is part of a study of blood T cell repertoires in COVID-19. Turning to the study itself: Italy, Spain and the United States were the sources of the convalescent and acute COVID-19 samples. In each case, the material was cDNA or gDNA derived from T cells, B-cell-depleted T cells, or PBMCs.

All exposed participants met a person with COVID-19 within 2 weeks before entering the study. Authors' data handling: Reference gene primer amplification yielded estimated nucleated cell counts. Here immunoSEQ multiplex PCR was the method, and the copy in TCRdb shows in-frame clones only, minus some. V and J calls and clone size are given by that table; D and trimming were obtained from the DNA. Of under 250,000 clones in the sample, 88% were seen once. V lost 2 bases and J lost 6; bases outside the gene matches: 3. This CDR3 is built from 15 residues. The germline V gene encodes CDR1 LNHDA and CDR2 SQIVND (reference sequence).

The chain employs TRBV19 and TRBJ2-3, with 12 bases that match TRBD2. The sequenced material came from PBMCs or T cells enriched from blood (not recorded which). The TCR was taken from a middle-aged woman who had been exposed to COVID-19. The CDR3 bases are TGTGCCAGTAGTATATGGACTAGCGGGAAGGATACGCAGTATTTT. It translates to CASSIWTSGKDTQYF.